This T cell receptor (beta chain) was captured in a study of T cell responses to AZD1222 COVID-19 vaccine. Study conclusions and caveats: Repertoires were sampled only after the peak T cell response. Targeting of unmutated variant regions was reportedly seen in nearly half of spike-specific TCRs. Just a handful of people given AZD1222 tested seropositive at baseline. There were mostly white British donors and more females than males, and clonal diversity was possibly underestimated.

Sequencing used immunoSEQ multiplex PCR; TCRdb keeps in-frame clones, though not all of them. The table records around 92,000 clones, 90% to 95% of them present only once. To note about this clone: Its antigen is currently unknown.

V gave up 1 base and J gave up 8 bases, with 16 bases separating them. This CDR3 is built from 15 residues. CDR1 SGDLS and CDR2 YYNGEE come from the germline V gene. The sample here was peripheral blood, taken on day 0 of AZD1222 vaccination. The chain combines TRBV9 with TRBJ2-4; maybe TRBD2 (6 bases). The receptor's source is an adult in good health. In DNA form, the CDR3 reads TGTGCCAGCAGCGTATTTCCGCGGGACGGGTACATTCAGTACTTC. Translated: CASSVFPRDGYIQYF.